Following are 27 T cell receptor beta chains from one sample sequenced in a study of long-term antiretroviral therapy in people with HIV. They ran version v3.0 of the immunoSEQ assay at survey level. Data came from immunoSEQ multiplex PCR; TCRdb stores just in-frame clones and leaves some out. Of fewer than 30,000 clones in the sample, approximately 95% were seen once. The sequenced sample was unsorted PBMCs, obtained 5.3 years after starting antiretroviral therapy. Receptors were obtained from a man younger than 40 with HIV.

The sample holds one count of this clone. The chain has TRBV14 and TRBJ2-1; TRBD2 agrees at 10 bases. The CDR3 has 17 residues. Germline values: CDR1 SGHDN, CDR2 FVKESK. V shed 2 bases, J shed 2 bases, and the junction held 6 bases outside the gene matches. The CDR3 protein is CASSQSLSGRAYNEQFF. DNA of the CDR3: TGTGCCAGCAGCCAAAGCTTGAGCGGGAGGGCCTACAATGAGCAGTTCTTC.

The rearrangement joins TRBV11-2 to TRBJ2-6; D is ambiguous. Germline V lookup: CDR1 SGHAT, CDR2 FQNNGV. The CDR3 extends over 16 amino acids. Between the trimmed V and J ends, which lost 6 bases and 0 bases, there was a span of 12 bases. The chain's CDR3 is CASSKGRFSGANVLTF. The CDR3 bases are TGTGCCAGCAGTAAAGGACGGTTCTCTGGGGCCAACGTCCTGACTTTC.

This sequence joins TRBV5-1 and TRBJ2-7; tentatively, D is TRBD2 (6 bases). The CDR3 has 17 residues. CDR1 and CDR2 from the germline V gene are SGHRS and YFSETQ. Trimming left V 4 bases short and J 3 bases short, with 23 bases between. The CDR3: CASSSHESGKDYYEQYF. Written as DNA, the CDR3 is TGCGCCAGCAGCAGTCATGAATCAGGGAAGGACTACTACGAGCAGTACTTC. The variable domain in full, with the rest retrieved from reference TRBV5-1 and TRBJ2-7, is KAGVTQTPRYLIKTRGQQVTLSCSPISGHRSVSWYQQTPGQGLQFLFEYFSETQRNKGNFPGRFSGRQFSNSRSEMNVSTLELGDSALYLCASSSHESGKDYYEQYFGPGTRLTVT.

CDR3 in DNA: TGTGCCAGCAGCTTTGACAGGACCGGGGAGCTGTTTTTT. This codes for CASSFDRTGELFF. The chain joins TRBV11-2 to TRBJ2-2; maybe TRBD1 (6 bases). This CDR3 has 13 residues. The germline V and J ends were trimmed by 3 bases and 5 bases, with 7 bases remaining between them. Per the germline V gene, CDR1 is SGHAT and CDR2 is FQNNGV. Looking up the rest from reference TRBV11-2 and TRBJ2-2 gives the full variable domain: EAGVAQSPRYKIIEKRQSVAFWCNPISGHATLYWYQQILGQGPKLLIQFQNNGVVDDSQLPKDRFSAERLKGVDSTLKIQPAKLEDSAVYLCASSFDRTGELFFGEGSRLTVL.

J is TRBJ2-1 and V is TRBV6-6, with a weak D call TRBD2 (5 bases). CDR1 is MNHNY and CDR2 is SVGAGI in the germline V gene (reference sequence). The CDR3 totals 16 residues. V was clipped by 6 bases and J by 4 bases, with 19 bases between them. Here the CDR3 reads CASSPLMGGPYNEQFF. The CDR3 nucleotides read TGTGCCAGCAGCCCACTCATGGGCGGGCCTTACAATGAGCAGTTCTTC.

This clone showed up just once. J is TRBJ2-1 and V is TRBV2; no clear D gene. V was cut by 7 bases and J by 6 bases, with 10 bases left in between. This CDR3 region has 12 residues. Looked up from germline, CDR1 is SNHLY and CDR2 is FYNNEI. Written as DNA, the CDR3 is TGTGCCAGCACCCCTGAGCTCAATGAGCAGTTCTTC. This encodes CASTPELNEQFF. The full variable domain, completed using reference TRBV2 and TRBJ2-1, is EPEVTQTPSHQVTQMGQEVILRCVPISNHLYFYWYRQILGQKVEFLVSFYNNEISEKSEIFDDQFSVERPDGSNFTLKIRSTKLEDSAMYFCASTPELNEQFFGPGTRLTVL.

The CDR3, as DNA: TGCAGCGTTGCAGGGGCCGGTGCAGATACGCAGTATTTT. This encodes CSVAGAGADTQYF. The chain links TRBV29-1 to TRBJ2-3; weak D call: TRBD1 (6 bases). Germline V gene sequence: CDR1 SQVTM, CDR2 ANQGSEA. V shed 4 bases and J shed 4 bases, with 12 bases lying between them. The CDR3 spans 13 residues.

CDR3 protein: CASSEALGGAGEKLFF. CDR3 nucleotide sequence: TGTGCCAGCAGTGAAGCGCTTGGAGGGGCGGGGGAAAAACTGTTTTTT. The chain employs TRBV6-1 and TRBJ1-4; possible D gene TRBD1, 5 bases. Trimming removed 0 bases at V and 8 bases at J, with 16 bases between. This CDR3 is built from 16 residues. CDR1 MNHNS and CDR2 SASEGT come from the germline V gene.

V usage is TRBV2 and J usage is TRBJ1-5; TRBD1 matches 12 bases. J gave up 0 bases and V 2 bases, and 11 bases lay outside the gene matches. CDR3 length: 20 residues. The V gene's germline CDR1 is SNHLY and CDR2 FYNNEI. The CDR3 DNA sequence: TGTGCCAGCAGTGAATCCGCTCCGGGACAGGGGGCTGTTAGCAATCAGCCCCAGCATTTT. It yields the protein CASSESAPGQGAVSNQPQHF.

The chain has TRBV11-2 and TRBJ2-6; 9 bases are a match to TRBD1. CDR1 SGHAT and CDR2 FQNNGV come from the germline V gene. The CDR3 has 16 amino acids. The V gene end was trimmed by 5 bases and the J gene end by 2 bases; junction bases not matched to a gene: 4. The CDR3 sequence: CASSTYRGPGANVLTF. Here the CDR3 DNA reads TGTGCCAGCAGCACTTACAGGGGGCCTGGGGCCAACGTCCTGACTTTC. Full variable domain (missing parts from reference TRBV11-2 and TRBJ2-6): EAGVAQSPRYKIIEKRQSVAFWCNPISGHATLYWYQQILGQGPKLLIQFQNNGVVDDSQLPKDRFSAERLKGVDSTLKIQPAKLEDSAVYLCASSTYRGPGANVLTFGAGSRLTVL.

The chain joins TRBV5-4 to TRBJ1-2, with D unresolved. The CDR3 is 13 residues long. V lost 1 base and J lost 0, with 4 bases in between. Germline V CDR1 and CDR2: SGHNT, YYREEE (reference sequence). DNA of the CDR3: TGTGCCAGCAGCTTGTCAGCTAACTATGGCTACACCTTC. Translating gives CASSLSANYGYTF.

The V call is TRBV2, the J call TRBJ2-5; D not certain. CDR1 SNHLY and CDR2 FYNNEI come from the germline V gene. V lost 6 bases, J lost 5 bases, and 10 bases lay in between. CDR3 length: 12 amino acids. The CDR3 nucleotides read TGTGCCAGCAGCGGACCTCGGGAGACCCAGTACTTC. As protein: CASSGPRETQYF.

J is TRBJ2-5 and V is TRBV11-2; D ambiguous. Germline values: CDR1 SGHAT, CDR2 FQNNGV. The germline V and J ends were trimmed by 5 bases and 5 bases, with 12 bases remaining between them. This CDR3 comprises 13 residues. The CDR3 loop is CASSVPVGETQYF. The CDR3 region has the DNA TGTGCCAGCAGCGTCCCCGTTGGGGAGACCCAGTACTTC.

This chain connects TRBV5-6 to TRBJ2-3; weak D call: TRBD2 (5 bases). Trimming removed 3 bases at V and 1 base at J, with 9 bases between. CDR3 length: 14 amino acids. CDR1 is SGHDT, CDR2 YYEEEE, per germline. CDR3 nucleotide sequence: TGTGCCAGCAGCTGGTATAGCGGCACAGATACGCAGTATTTT. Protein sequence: CASSWYSGTDTQYF.

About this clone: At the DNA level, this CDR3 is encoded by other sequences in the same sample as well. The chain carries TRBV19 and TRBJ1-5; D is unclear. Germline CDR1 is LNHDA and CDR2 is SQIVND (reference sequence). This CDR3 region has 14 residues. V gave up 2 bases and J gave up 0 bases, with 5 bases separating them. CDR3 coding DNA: TGTGCCAGTAGTATAATCGGTAGCAATCAGCCCCAGCATTTT. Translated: CASSIIGSNQPQHF.

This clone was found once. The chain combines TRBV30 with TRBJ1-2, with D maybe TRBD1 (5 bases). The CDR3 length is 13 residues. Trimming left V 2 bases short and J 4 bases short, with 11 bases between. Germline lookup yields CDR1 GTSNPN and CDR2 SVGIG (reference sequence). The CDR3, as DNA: TGTGCCTGGAGTCGTGAGGGGATCTATGGCTACACCTTC. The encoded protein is CAWSREGIYGYTF.

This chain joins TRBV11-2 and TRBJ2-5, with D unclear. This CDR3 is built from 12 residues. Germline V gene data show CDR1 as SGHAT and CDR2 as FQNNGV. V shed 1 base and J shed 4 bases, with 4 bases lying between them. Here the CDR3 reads CASSLVRETQYF. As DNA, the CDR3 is TGTGCCAGCAGCTTAGTTAGAGAGACCCAGTACTTC.

The chain's CDR3 is CASTTPGANSPLHF. CDR3 DNA: TGTGCCAGCACCACCCCAGGGGCGAATTCACCCCTCCACTTT. V is TRBV27 and J is TRBJ1-6; TRBD1 might be the D (6 bases). This CDR3 is 14 amino acids long. V was cut by 7 bases and J by 7 bases, with 14 bases left in between. Germline V CDR1 and CDR2: MNHEY, SMNVEV (reference sequence).

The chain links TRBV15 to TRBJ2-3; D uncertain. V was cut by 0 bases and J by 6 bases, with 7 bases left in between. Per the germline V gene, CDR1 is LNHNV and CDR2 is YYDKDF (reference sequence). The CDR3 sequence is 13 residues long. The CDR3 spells CATSRDFVDTQYF. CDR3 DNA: TGTGCCACCAGCAGAGATTTTGTGGATACGCAGTATTTT.

CDR3 nucleotide sequence: TGCGCCAGCAGCTCAGGCCGAGGGGTAGAGACCCAGTACTTC. Amino acids: CASSSGRGVETQYF. V usage is TRBV5-1 and J usage is TRBJ2-5; TRBD1 or TRBD2 may be the D gene (5 bases each). V dropped 3 bases and J dropped 4 bases, with 13 bases sitting between them. This CDR3 spans 14 amino acids. Germline values: CDR1 SGHRS, CDR2 YFSETQ.

This CDR3 is CASSPLSSGADYGYTF. The CDR3 DNA sequence: TGTGCCAGCTCACCACTATCTTCCGGGGCGGACTATGGCTACACCTTC. This chain connects TRBV18 to TRBJ1-2, with D perhaps TRBD1 (5 bases). Germline CDR1 and CDR2: KGHSH and LQKENI. This CDR3 is built from 16 residues. With 1 base removed from V and 3 bases from J, the gap between germline ends came to 15 bases. The whole variable domain, filled in from reference TRBV18 and TRBJ1-2, reads NAGVMQNPRHLVRRRGQEARLRCSPMKGHSHVYWYRQLPEEGLKFMVYLQKENIIDESGMPKERFSAEFPKEGPSILRIQQVVRGDSAAYFCASSPLSSGADYGYTFGSGTRLTVV.

CDR3 sequence (DNA): TGTGCCAGCTCACCTTGGCCAGTGGACACCGGGGAGCTGTTTTTT. Translated, it gives CASSPWPVDTGELFF. V gene TRBV18 combines with J gene TRBJ2-2; D unclear. The germline CDR1 and CDR2 sequences are KGHSH and LQKENI. The CDR3 is 15 residues long. With 3 bases removed from V and 3 bases from J, the gap between germline ends came to 11 bases.

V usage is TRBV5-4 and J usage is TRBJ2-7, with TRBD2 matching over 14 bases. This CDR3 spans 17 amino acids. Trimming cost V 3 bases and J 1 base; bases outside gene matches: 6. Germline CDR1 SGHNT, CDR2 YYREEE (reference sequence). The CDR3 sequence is CASSSGTSGSISYEQYF. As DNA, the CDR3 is TGTGCCAGCAGCTCCGGGACTAGCGGGAGTATTTCCTACGAGCAGTACTTC.

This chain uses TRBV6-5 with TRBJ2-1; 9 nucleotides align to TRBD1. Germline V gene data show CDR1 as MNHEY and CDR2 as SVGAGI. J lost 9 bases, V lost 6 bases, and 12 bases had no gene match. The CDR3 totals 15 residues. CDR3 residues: CASSPRGQGKGEQFF. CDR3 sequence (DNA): TGTGCCAGCAGCCCTAGGGGACAGGGTAAAGGTGAGCAGTTCTTC.

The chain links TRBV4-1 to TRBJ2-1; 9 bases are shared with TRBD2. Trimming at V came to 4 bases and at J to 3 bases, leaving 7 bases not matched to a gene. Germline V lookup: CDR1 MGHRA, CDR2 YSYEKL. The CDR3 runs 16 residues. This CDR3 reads CASSPRGLANYNEQFF. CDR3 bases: TGCGCCAGCAGCCCCAGGGGACTAGCCAACTACAATGAGCAGTTCTTC.

Here the CDR3 reads CASSLALGGTDTQYF. The CDR3 coding sequence is TGTGCCAGCAGTTTAGCCCTCGGCGGCACAGATACGCAGTATTTT. The genes are TRBV28 and TRBJ2-3, with no clear D. Trimming removed 2 bases at V and 1 base at J, with 10 bases between. The germline CDR1 and CDR2 sequences are MDHEN and SYDVKM. The CDR3 consists of 15 residues.

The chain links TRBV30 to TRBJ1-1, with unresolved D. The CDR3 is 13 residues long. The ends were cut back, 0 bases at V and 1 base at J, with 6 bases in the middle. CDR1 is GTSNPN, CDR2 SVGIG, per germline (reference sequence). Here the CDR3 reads CAWSVQWNTEAFF. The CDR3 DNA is TGTGCCTGGAGTGTACAATGGAACACTGAAGCTTTCTTT.